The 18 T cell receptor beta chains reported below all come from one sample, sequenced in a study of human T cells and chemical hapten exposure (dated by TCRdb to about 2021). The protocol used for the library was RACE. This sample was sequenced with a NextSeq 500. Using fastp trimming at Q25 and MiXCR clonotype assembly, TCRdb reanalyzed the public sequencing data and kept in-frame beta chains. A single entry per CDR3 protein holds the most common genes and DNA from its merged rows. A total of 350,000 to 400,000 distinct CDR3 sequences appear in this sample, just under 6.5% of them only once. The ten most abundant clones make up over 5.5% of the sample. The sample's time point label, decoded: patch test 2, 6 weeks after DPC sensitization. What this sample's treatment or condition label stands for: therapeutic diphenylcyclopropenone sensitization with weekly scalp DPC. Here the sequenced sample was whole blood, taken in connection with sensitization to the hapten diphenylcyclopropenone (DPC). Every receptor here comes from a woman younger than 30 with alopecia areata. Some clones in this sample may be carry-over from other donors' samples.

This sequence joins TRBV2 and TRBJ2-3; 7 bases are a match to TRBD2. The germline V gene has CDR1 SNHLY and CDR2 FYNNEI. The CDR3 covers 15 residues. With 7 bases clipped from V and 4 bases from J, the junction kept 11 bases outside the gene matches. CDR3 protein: CASIRLARGPDTQYF. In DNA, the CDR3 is TGTGCCAGCATTAGACTAGCAAGAGGCCCAGATACGCAGTATTTT.

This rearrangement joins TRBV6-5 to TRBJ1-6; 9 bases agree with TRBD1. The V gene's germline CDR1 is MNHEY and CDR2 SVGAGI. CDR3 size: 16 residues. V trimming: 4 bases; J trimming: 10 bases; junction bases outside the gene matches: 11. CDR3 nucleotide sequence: TGTGCCAGCAGTTTTGGGACAGGGTGGGATGGATCACCCCTCCACTTT. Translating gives CASSFGTGWDGSPLHF.

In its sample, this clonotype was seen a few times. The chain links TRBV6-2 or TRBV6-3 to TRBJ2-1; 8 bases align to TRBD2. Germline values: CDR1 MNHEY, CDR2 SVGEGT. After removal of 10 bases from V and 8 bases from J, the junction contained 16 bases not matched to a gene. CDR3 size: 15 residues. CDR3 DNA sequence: TGTGCCACTAGGGCGGTCGAGCGGGGGAGGGATGAGCAGTTCTTC. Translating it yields CATRAVERGRDEQFF.

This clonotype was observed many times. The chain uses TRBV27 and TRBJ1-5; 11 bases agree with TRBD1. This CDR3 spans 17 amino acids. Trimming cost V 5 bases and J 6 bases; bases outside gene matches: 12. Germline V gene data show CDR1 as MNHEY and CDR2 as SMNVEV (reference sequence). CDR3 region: CASSQHWGQGGGQPQHF. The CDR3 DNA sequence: TGTGCCAGCAGTCAGCACTGGGGACAGGGGGGCGGTCAGCCCCAGCATTTT.

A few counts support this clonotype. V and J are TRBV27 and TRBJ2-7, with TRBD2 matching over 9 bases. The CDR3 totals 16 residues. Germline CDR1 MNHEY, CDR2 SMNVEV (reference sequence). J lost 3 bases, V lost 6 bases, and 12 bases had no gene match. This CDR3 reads CASRSGVAGDHYEQYF. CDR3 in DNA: TGTGCCAGCAGATCAGGCGTAGCGGGGGACCACTACGAGCAGTACTTC.

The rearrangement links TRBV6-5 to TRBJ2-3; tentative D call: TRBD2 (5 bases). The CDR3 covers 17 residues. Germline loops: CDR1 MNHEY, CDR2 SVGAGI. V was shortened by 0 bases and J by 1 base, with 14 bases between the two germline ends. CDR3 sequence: CASSYSFQGLRTDTQYF. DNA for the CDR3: TGTGCCAGCAGTTACTCGTTCCAAGGACTTCGCACAGATACGCAGTATTTT.

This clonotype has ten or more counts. CDR3 sequence: CASSLGRSYGYTF. CDR3 bases: TGTGCCAGCAGTTTAGGCCGGTCCTATGGCTACACCTTC. The V call is TRBV12-3 or TRBV12-4, the J call TRBJ1-2; the D is unclear. The CDR3 has 13 residues. V lost 1 base and J 4 bases, leaving 7 bases between the germline ends.

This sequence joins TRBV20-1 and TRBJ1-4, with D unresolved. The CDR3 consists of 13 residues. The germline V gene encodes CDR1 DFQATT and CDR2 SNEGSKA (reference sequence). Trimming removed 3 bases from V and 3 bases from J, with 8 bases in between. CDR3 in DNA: TGCAGTGCTAGTCGGTCAGCTAATGAAAAACTGTTTTTT. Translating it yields CSASRSANEKLFF.

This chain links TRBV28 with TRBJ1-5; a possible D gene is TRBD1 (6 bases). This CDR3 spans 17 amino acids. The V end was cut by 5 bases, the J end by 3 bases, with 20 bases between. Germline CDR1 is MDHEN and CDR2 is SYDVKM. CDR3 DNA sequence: TGTGCCAGCAGTGCAACAGGGAGCCGCCTCCTCAATCAGCCCCAGCATTTT. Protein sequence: CASSATGSRLLNQPQHF.

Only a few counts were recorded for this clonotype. CDR3 DNA sequence: TGTGCCAGCAGCGCGGCCCAGGCGCAGTATTTT. Its translation: CASSAAQAQYF. The chain combines TRBV11-1 with TRBJ2-3; no clear D gene. The CDR3 is made up of 11 amino acids. V shed 5 bases and J shed 10 bases, with 10 bases lying between them. Germline CDR1 is SGHAT and CDR2 is FQDESV (reference sequence).

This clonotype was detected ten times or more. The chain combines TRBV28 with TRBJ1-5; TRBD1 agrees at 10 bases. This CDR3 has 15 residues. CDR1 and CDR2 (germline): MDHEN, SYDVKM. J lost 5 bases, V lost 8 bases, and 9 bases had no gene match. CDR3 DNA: TGTGCCAGCTTTCCGGGACAGGGGATCGATCAGCCCCAGCATTTT. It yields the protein CASFPGQGIDQPQHF.

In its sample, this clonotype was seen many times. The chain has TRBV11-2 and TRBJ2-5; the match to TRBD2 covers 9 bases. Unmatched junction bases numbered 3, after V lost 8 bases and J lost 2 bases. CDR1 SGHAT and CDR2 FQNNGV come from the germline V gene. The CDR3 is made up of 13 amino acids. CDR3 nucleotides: TGTGCCAGCGAACTAGCGGGTCAAGAGACCCAGTACTTC. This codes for CASELAGQETQYF.

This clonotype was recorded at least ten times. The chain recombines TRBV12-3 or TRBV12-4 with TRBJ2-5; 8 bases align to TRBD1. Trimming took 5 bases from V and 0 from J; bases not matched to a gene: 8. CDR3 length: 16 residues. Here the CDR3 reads CASSGQGSSYQETQYF. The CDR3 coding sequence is TGTGCCAGCAGTGGACAGGGCTCTTCGTACCAAGAGACCCAGTACTTC.

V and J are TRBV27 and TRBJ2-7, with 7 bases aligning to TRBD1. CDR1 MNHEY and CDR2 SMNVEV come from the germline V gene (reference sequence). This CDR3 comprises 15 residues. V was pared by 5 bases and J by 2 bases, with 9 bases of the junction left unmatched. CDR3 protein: CASSVLGQTPYEQYF. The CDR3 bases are TGTGCCAGCAGTGTCTTGGGACAGACCCCCTACGAGCAGTACTTC.

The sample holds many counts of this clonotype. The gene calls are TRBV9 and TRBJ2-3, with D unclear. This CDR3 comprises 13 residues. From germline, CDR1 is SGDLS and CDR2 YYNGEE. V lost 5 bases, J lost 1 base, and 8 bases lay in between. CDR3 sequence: CASSVQGTDTQYF. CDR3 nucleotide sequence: TGTGCCAGCAGTGTCCAGGGCACAGATACGCAGTATTTT.

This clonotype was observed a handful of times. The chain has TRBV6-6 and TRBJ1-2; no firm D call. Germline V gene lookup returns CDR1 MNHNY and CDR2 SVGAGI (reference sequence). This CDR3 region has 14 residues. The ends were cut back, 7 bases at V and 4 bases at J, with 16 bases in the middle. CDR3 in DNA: TGTGCCAGCACCCCGGGTCTAGGCGGCTATGGCTACACCTTC. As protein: CASTPGLGGYGYTF.

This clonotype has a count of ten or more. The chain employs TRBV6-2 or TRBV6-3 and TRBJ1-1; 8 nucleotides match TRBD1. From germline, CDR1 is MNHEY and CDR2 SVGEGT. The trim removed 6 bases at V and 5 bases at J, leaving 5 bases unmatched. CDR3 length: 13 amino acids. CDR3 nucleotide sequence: TGTGCCAGCAGCTGGACAGGGCTAACTGAAGCTTTCTTT. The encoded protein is CASSWTGLTEAFF.

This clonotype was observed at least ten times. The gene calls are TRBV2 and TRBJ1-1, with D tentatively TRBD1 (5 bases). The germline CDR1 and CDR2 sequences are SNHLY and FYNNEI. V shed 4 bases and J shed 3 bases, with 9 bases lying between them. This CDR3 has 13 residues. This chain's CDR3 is CASSGQLDTEAFF. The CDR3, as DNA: TGTGCCAGCAGTGGACAGTTAGACACTGAAGCTTTCTTT. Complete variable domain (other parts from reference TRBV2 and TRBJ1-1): EPEVTQTPSHQVTQMGQEVILRCVPISNHLYFYWYRQILGQKVEFLVSFYNNEISEKSEIFDDQFSVERPDGSNFTLKIRSTKLEDSAMYFCASSGQLDTEAFFGQGTRLTVV.